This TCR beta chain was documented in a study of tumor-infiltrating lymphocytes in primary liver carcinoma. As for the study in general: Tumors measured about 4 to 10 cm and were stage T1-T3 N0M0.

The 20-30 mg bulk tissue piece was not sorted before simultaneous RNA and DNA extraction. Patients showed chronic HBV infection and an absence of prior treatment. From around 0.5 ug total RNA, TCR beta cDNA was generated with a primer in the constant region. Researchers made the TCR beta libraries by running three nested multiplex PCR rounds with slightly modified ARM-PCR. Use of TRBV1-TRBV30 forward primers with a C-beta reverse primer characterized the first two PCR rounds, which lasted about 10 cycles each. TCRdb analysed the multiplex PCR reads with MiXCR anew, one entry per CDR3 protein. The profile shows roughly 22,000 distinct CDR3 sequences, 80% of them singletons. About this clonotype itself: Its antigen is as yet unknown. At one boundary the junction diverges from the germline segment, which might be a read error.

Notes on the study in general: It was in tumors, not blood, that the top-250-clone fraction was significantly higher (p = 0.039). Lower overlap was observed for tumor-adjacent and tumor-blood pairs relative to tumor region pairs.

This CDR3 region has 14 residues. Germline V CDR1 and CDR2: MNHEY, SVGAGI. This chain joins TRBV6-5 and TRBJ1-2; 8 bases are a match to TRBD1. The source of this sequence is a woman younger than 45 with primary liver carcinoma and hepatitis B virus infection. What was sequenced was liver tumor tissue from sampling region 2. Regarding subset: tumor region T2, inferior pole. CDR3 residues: CTSSYNGQGSGHTF. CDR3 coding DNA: TGTACCAGCAGTTATAACGGACAGGGCAGCGGTCACACCTTC.